The TCR beta chain described here comes from a study of shared clonotypes between healthy human individuals (TCRdb year 2020). Context from the whole study: The cohort included a few men and a couple of women between 18 and 49 years of age. For each donor, three plates each were used for CD4 naive and CD4 memory, two plates were used for CD8 naive, and one plate was used for CD8 memory. To estimate repertoire size and how much clonotypes are shared between individuals, the study performed deep sequencing of blood TCR repertoires from a few healthy adults. Libraries were prepared and TCR repertoires were sequenced by different laboratories using diverse techniques, in order to increase sequencing depth and limit assay-specific biases. Each donor's leukapheresis produced roughly between roughly 0.85 and 10 billion PBMCs.

CDR1 and CDR2 were assigned from the germline V gene as MDHEN and SYDVKM. Relative to germline, V is missing 3 bases and J is missing 6 bases, with 5 bases of the junction outside any gene match. Inclusive of the bounding cysteine and phenylalanine, the CDR3 is 15 residues long. Only CDR3 DNA is held: 45 bases, read in frame from base 1. As for this clone: Its antigen has not been determined. Base qualities were left out, and no much larger clone turns up one base away.

Using the deep immunoSEQ assay, TCR CDR3 regions were amplified from genomic DNA by multiplex PCR. For each cell subset, the extracted genomic DNA was distributed evenly across all wells of several immunoSEQ 96-well plates, and each plate served as one replicate. For sorted subsets, each replicate PCR was loaded with about 0.2 ug genomic DNA, equivalent to 25,000 to 35,000 T cell genomes. Purified libraries were measured with a Qubit 3.0 fluorometer, size-checked on a Bioanalyzer 2100, and measured again with the KAPA Library Quantification kit. Every immunoSEQ 96-well plate was sequenced on a dedicated single-read 150-cycle Illumina NextSeq 550 flow cell. Concerning the study's data processing: Because the immunoSEQ output included only junctional sequences and no quality scores, the filtering could not be the same as the filtering used for full-length reads. To assign V/J genes and CDR3, sequences were annotated against IMGT germline references using PyIR, a Python wrapper for IgBLAST v1.9. Reads were removed for weak V/J assignments (E-value above 1e-6), missing CDR3, stop codons, out-of-frame junctions, or ambiguous translated residues. A V3J clonotype was defined by an identical inferred V gene, J gene, and CDR3 amino acid sequence. Percentage overlap between repertoires was computed as shared unique clonotypes divided by the size of the smaller repertoire. Richness of each repertoire was evaluated using RTK rarefaction, the Chao1 estimator, and Recon v2.1 estimates of unobserved clonotypes. OLGA was used to compute generation probabilities for all TCRbeta clonotypes that the gDNA method yielded from a handful of donors. TCRdb stores this immuneACCESS table with in-frame sequences only. Part of the clones is absent; in the studies checked, under half of the shortfall reflects unresolved V genes, and no reason is known for the rest. That table gives V, J and clone size, and the DNA gave D and trimming. In all, the sample holds some 2,000,000 clones, and around 95% of those were seen once. Roughly 0.13% of the sample is taken by the ten largest.

Study-wide findings and limitations: Sampling was limited to blood, and TCR repertoires in tissue likely differ from TCR repertoires in blood. The genetic and exposure-history diversity represented was limited by the small number of donors. Sharing across several donors was observed for around 5% of naive CD4, under 4% of naive CD8, 2% to 2.5% of memory CD4, and 0.4% of memory CD8 clonotypes. Pairwise subsampling indicated that sequencing depth was expected to affect the degree of clonotype sharing among donors. Compared with non-shared clonotypes, clonotypes shared by all four sorted-subset donors had higher generation probabilities. Rarefaction of sorted-subset datasets indicated incomplete sequencing despite the large sequencing depth. Naive subsets generally had larger estimated clonotype richness than memory subsets.

The donors were healthy, HIV-negative adults who had no recently reported acute infections or vaccinations. Every donor was a Caucasian adult living in Nashville, Tennessee, USA. CD4+ T cells were enriched by magnetic negative selection, after which naive cells were positively selected on CD45RA and the negative fraction was taken as the memory subset. Blood was collected by leukapheresis, and PBMCs were isolated by Ficoll-Histopaque density gradient centrifugation and then cryopreserved in liquid nitrogen vapor phase. Analytical flow cytometry was used to check the purity and quantity of each magnetically sorted T cell population. Genomic DNA was isolated from every sorted fraction and measured by UV absorbance on a Nanodrop 2000c.

The chain is made from TRBV28 and TRBJ2-2, with 9 bases in between that match TRBD1. This receptor was identified in a man aged 18 to 29 in good health. Sequencing was carried out using naive CD4+ T cells sorted from blood. Interpreted using the paper, the cell subset or site label stands for: CD45RA+ positively selected. The nucleotide sequence reads as follows: TGTGCCAGCAGTTTGGACAGGGGTTTCGCCGGGGAGCTGTTTTTT. This encodes CASSLDRGFAGELFF.